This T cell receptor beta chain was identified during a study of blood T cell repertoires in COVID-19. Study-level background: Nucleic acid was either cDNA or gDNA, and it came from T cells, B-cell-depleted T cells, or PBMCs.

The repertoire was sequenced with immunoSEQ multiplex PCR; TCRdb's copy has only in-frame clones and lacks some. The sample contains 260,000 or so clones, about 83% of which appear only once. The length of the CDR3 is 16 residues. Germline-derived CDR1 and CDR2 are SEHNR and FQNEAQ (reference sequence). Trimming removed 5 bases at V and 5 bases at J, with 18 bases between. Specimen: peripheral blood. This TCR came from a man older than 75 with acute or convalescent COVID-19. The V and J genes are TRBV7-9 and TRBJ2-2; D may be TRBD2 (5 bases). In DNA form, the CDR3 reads TGTGCCAGCAGCCCCACTCCGGGGATGGGGACCGGGGAGCTGTTTTTT. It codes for CASSPTPGMGTGELFF.